A single sample gave rise to the 31 T cell receptor beta chains below, sequenced in a study of regulatory T cells in long-lasting Graves disease. The authors built TCR beta libraries using iRepertoire HTBI primers and Arm-PCR of CDR3 regions. MiXCR was run by TCRdb on the multiplex PCR reads, yielding one entry per CDR3 protein. The repertoire holds 500,000 or so distinct CDR3 sequences, with 15% to 20% as singletons. The time point is: newly diagnosed GD, antithyroid drugs for less than 3 months. Generation of the TCR library employed RNA extracted from PBMCs. The same data also contributed to another study, on T cells in Graves' hyperthyroidism and ophthalmopathy.

Sequences were derived from peripheral blood mononuclear cells (PBMCs), sampled at new diagnosis, from a patient treated with antithyroid drugs. These receptor sequences come from a woman aged 40-65 years with Graves disease.

The chain couples TRBV5-5 to TRBJ1-1; unclear D gene. CDR1 and CDR2 (germline): SGHKS, YYEKEE (reference sequence). The CDR3 totals 15 residues. Trimming shortened V by 3 bases and J by 4 bases, and 16 bases separated the two germline ends. DNA of the CDR3: TGTGCCAGCAGCTCTCGTTATGGGGAGGTCACTGAAGCTTTCTTT. Encoded protein: CASSSRYGEVTEAFF.

This clonotype has only a few counts. The chain links TRBV2 to TRBJ1-3, with TRBD1 matching over 11 bases. With V trimmed by 6 bases and J by 2 bases, 6 bases remained unmatched. CDR3 length: 16 residues. CDR1 and CDR2 (germline): SNHLY, FYNNEI. The CDR3 loop reads CASSPGQGAAGNTIYF. The CDR3 DNA is TGTGCCAGCAGCCCCGGACAGGGGGCGGCTGGAAACACCATATATTTT. Full variable domain (missing parts from reference TRBV2 and TRBJ1-3): EPEVTQTPSHQVTQMGQEVILRCVPISNHLYFYWYRQILGQKVEFLVSFYNNEISEKSEIFDDQFSVERPDGSNFTLKIRSTKLEDSAMYFCASSPGQGAAGNTIYFGEGSWLTVV.

This clonotype was counted between two and nine times. The gene calls are TRBV7-2 and TRBJ1-5, with D uncertain. The V gene's germline CDR1 is SGHTA and CDR2 FQGNSA. Trimming stripped 4 bases from V and 4 bases from J, with 8 bases between. This CDR3 has 13 amino acids. The CDR3 reads CASSSNRNQPQHF. The CDR3 nucleotides read TGTGCCAGCAGCTCTAACAGAAATCAGCCCCAGCATTTT.

This clonotype was counted many times. The rearrangement joins TRBV19 to TRBJ1-5; 7 nucleotides match TRBD1. Germline assignment: CDR1 LNHDA and CDR2 SQIVND (reference sequence). The CDR3 is 15 residues long. With V trimmed by 9 bases and J by 2 bases, 10 bases remained unmatched. The CDR3 sequence is CASSVGTGGNQPQHF. CDR3 DNA: TGTGCCAGCAGTGTCGGAACAGGGGGCAATCAGCCCCAGCATTTT.

The V call is TRBV12-3 or TRBV12-4, the J call TRBJ1-2, with 9 bases that match TRBD1. V shed 4 bases, J shed 7 bases, and the junction held 7 bases outside the gene matches. This CDR3 has 14 residues. The CDR3 DNA sequence: TGTGCCAGCAGTTGGACAGGGGCTACTGGTGGCTACACCTTC. Its translation is CASSWTGATGGYTF.

This clonotype was detected only once. The J gene is TRBJ1-2, the V gene TRBV5-1; D unclear. This CDR3 has 13 amino acids. V was trimmed by 0 bases and J by 3 bases, leaving 6 bases between them. CDR1 and CDR2 (germline): SGHRS, YFSETQ. The DNA of the CDR3 is TGCGCCAGCAGCTTGGGCTGGGACTATGGCTACACCTTC. Amino acids: CASSLGWDYGYTF. Filled out from reference TRBV5-1 and TRBJ1-2, the complete variable domain reads KAGVTQTPRYLIKTRGQQVTLSCSPISGHRSVSWYQQTPGQGLQFLFEYFSETQRNKGNFPGRFSGRQFSNSRSEMNVSTLELGDSALYLCASSLGWDYGYTFGSGTRLTVV.

In this sample, this clonotype turned up many times. The V gene is TRBV2, the J gene TRBJ2-7; 9 positions match TRBD1. Germline CDR1 and CDR2: SNHLY and FYNNEI. V lost 5 bases, J lost 3 bases, and 11 bases stayed unmatched. CDR3 length: 16 amino acids. DNA of the CDR3: TGTGCCAGCAGTCCATCCGACAGGGGGATACTCTACGAGCAGTACTTC. Residues: CASSPSDRGILYEQYF.

This clonotype was counted ten times or more. The chain joins TRBV11-2 to TRBJ2-7; D not certain. Germline CDR1 SGHAT, CDR2 FQNNGV. The CDR3 runs 12 residues. V was trimmed by 4 bases and J by 4 bases, leaving 8 bases between them. The chain's CDR3 is CASSSGSYEQYF. CDR3 DNA: TGTGCCAGCAGCTCAGGCAGTTACGAGCAGTACTTC.

The chain uses TRBV20-1 and TRBJ1-2; tentatively, D is TRBD1 (5 bases). CDR3 length equals 16 residues. The V end lost 0 bases, the J end lost 0 bases, and 14 bases lay between the germline ends. Germline values: CDR1 DFQATT, CDR2 SNEGSKA (reference sequence). The CDR3 is CSAREGEVGTNYGYTF. In nucleotides, the CDR3 is TGCAGTGCTAGAGAGGGGGAAGTTGGGACTAACTATGGCTACACCTTC.

The chain employs TRBV3-1 and TRBJ2-7, with D perhaps matching TRBD1 or TRBD2 (5 bases each). CDR3 length: 14 residues. Trimming stripped 4 bases from V and 6 bases from J, with 16 bases between. Per the germline V gene, CDR1 is LGHDT and CDR2 is YNNKEL (reference sequence). The CDR3 DNA reads as TGTGCCAGCAGCCTTCCGGGGCGCTCTTTCGAGCAGTACTTC. Its translation is CASSLPGRSFEQYF.

This clonotype was detected only a few times. The chain combines TRBV27 with TRBJ2-7, with no clear D. The CDR3 is made up of 14 amino acids. Germline CDR1 reads MNHEY; CDR2 reads SMNVEV (reference sequence). V dropped 3 bases and J dropped 3 bases, with 12 bases sitting between them. The CDR3 sequence is CASSLSPDGYEQYF. The CDR3 DNA is TGTGCCAGCAGTTTGAGTCCGGACGGCTACGAGCAGTACTTC.

This clonotype was counted many times. The chain uses TRBV2 and TRBJ1-5, with D unresolved. The CDR3 contains 12 residues. V lost 8 bases and J lost 4, with 9 bases in between. CDR1 and CDR2 (germline): SNHLY, FYNNEI. CDR3 in DNA: TGTGCCAGCCGGGCCCAGAATCAGCCCCAGCATTTT. Translated, it gives CASRAQNQPQHF.

This chain connects TRBV30 to TRBJ1-1; no firm D call. This CDR3 is built from 13 residues. V lost 3 bases and J 0 bases, leaving 8 bases between the germline ends. From germline, CDR1 is GTSNPN and CDR2 SVGIG (reference sequence). The DNA for the CDR3 is TGTGCCTGGAGCACCCAACTGAACACTGAAGCTTTCTTT. Residues: CAWSTQLNTEAFF.

The table lists this clonotype with many counts. V and J are TRBV7-2 and TRBJ2-1; weak D call: TRBD2 (6 bases). Germline V lookup: CDR1 SGHTA, CDR2 FQGNSA. The CDR3 extends over 15 amino acids. V was clipped by 3 bases and J by 9 bases, with 18 bases between them. The chain's CDR3 is CASSFLRGEEGEQFF. In DNA, the CDR3 is TGTGCCAGCAGCTTCCTAAGAGGGGAGGAGGGTGAGCAGTTCTTC.

This clonotype has ten or more counts. Here the CDR3 reads CSARDGGNEQFF. The CDR3 region has the DNA TGCAGTGCTAGAGATGGAGGGAATGAGCAGTTCTTC. This chain uses TRBV20-1 with TRBJ2-1; tentative D call: TRBD2 (6 bases). Germline V gene data show CDR1 as DFQATT and CDR2 as SNEGSKA (reference sequence). This CDR3 has 12 residues. V lost 0 bases to trimming and J lost 7 bases, with 7 bases between them.

This clonotype was seen many times. This chain joins TRBV11-2 and TRBJ2-7, with D possibly matching TRBD2 (6 bases). Germline V lookup: CDR1 SGHAT, CDR2 FQNNGV. V lost 1 base and J 0 bases, leaving 10 bases between the germline ends. The CDR3 loop spans 15 amino acids. In DNA, the CDR3 is TGTGCCAGCAGCTTAGCTAGCGTAAGCTCCTACGAGCAGTACTTC. Protein product: CASSLASVSSYEQYF.

Regarding this clonotype: A much larger clone lies one base from this, so it may be a read error. The chain recombines TRBV5-1 with TRBJ2-7; 7 bases agree with TRBD2. The CDR3 has 14 residues. Germline assignment: CDR1 SGHRS and CDR2 YFSETQ. J gave up 7 bases and V 6 bases, and 13 bases lay outside the gene matches. The CDR3 bases are TGCGCCAGCAAGAGCGGGGAAGCCTACAATGAGCAGTACTTC. It is translated as CASKSGEAYNEQYF.

This clonotype occurred many times. The chain recombines TRBV6-1 with TRBJ1-2; tentatively, D is TRBD1 (6 bases). V was pared by 6 bases and J by 1 base, with 9 bases between. From germline, CDR1 is MNHNS and CDR2 SASEGT. The CDR3 totals 13 residues. The CDR3 here is CASSYRDNYGYTF. The CDR3 bases are TGTGCCAGCAGCTACAGGGATAACTATGGCTACACCTTC.

Only a few counts were recorded for this clonotype. The chain links TRBV18 to TRBJ1-3; D might be TRBD1 (6 bases). The CDR3 is made up of 18 amino acids. Per the germline V gene, CDR1 is KGHSH and CDR2 is LQKENI. The ends were cut back, 6 bases at V and 0 bases at J, with 21 bases in the middle. As DNA, the CDR3 is TGTGCCAGCTCGCTCATGGACAGACCGACGATCTCTGGAAACACCATATATTTT. Translating it yields CASSLMDRPTISGNTIYF.

This clonotype was detected ten times or more. V usage is TRBV28 and J usage is TRBJ1-5, with 9 bases matching TRBD1. V shed 5 bases and J 6 bases; nucleotides not matched to a gene: 2. Germline V gene lookup returns CDR1 MDHEN and CDR2 SYDVKM. The CDR3 length is 13 residues. DNA of the CDR3: TGTGCCAGCAGTACACAGGGGGCTCAGCCCCAGCATTTT. Translated, it gives CASSTQGAQPQHF.

There are many counts of this clonotype. The chain employs TRBV20-1 and TRBJ2-3, with 8 nucleotides matching TRBD1. This CDR3 is 15 amino acids long. Per the germline V gene, CDR1 is DFQATT and CDR2 is SNEGSKA (reference sequence). Unmatched junction bases numbered 5, after V lost 0 bases and J lost 3 bases. Here the CDR3 reads CSARDINRGTDTQYF. The DNA of the CDR3 is TGCAGTGCTAGAGATATCAACAGGGGGACAGATACGCAGTATTTT.

This sequence joins TRBV25-1 and TRBJ1-1, with D unresolved. Trimming left V 9 bases short and J 3 bases short, with 20 bases between. The CDR3 runs 15 residues. The germline CDR1 and CDR2 sequences are MGHDK and SYGVNS. The CDR3 spells CASQGLLQRDTEAFF. CDR3 DNA: TGTGCCAGTCAAGGCTTGTTACAGAGGGACACTGAAGCTTTCTTT.

Only a few counts were recorded for this clonotype. The junction departs from germline at one end; a sequencing error may be responsible. The chain joins TRBV13 to TRBJ1-2, with D possibly being TRBD1 (5 bases). Per germline, CDR1 PRHDT and CDR2 FYEKMQ (reference sequence). The CDR3 contains 13 residues. The CDR3: CASTRDRNYGYAF. The CDR3 DNA sequence: TGTGCCAGTACCAGGGACCGTAACTATGGCTACGCCTTC.

J is TRBJ2-3 and V is TRBV5-1; maybe TRBD2 (6 bases). The germline CDR1 and CDR2 sequences are SGHRS and YFSETQ. This CDR3 has 15 residues. Trimming removed 2 bases at V and 4 bases at J, with 14 bases between. The CDR3 here is CASSLGQGGPDTQYF. The CDR3 nucleotides are TGCGCCAGCAGCTTAGGGCAGGGAGGCCCAGATACGCAGTATTTT.

As to this clonotype: This may be a read error: a much more frequent sequence differs by one nucleotide. Because it lacks the conserved phenylalanine or tryptophan at the end, this CDR3 is likely a read error. The V and J genes are TRBV30 and TRBJ1-6; D is unresolved. The CDR3 sequence is 13 residues long. Trimming took off 0 bases at V and 4 bases at J, with 4 bases between the two ends. Germline lookup yields CDR1 GTSNPN and CDR2 SVGIG (reference sequence). This CDR3 reads CAWSVGYNSPLHS. The CDR3, as DNA: TGTGCCTGGAGTGTAGGATATAATTCACCCCTCCACTCT.

This clonotype showed up just a few times. The chain carries TRBV2 and TRBJ2-3; D is ambiguous. Per germline, CDR1 SNHLY and CDR2 FYNNEI. The CDR3 spans 15 residues. The V end was cut by 7 bases, the J end by 0 bases, with 14 bases between. This CDR3 is CASIPHSPSTDTQYF. The CDR3 DNA reads TGTGCCAGCATCCCCCACAGTCCTAGCACAGATACGCAGTATTTT. Supplemented by reference TRBV2 and TRBJ2-3, the full variable domain reads EPEVTQTPSHQVTQMGQEVILRCVPISNHLYFYWYRQILGQKVEFLVSFYNNEISEKSEIFDDQFSVERPDGSNFTLKIRSTKLEDSAMYFCASIPHSPSTDTQYFGPGTRLTVL.

The sample holds many counts of this clonotype. The genes are TRBV18 and TRBJ2-1; 11 bases agree with TRBD2. The CDR3 extends over 15 amino acids. V shed 3 bases, J shed 8 bases, and the junction held 6 bases outside the gene matches. The germline gives CDR1 KGHSH, CDR2 LQKENI. CDR3 nucleotide sequence: TGTGCCAGCTCACCCGTAGCGGGGGGGCGGGATGAGCAGTTCTTC. Translated: CASSPVAGGRDEQFF.

This clonotype was counted only a few times. The chain is built from TRBV6-5 and TRBJ2-7; 11 bases are shared with TRBD1. The CDR3 totals 15 residues. CDR1 and CDR2 from the germline V gene are MNHEY and SVGAGI. J lost 3 bases, V lost 4 bases, and 5 bases had no gene match. CDR3 protein: CASSWEGTGGYEQYF. In DNA form, the CDR3 reads TGTGCCAGCAGTTGGGAAGGGACAGGGGGCTACGAGCAGTACTTC.

This clonotype occurred many times. The chain recombines TRBV7-8 with TRBJ2-2; tentative D call: TRBD2 (6 bases). The germline CDR1 and CDR2 sequences are SGHVS and FQNEAQ. The CDR3 contains 16 residues. Trimming pared 7 bases from V and 1 base from J, leaving 16 bases between. CDR3 nucleotides: TGTGCCAGCACTCAACCGGGACTCCTGAACACCGGGGAGCTGTTTTTT. This sequence encodes CASTQPGLLNTGELFF. Looking up the rest from reference TRBV7-8 and TRBJ2-2 gives the full variable domain: GAGVSQSPRYKVAKRGQDVALRCDPISGHVSLFWYQQALGQGPEFLTYFQNEAQLDKSGLPSDRFFAERPEGSVSTLKIQRTQQEDSAVYLCASTQPGLLNTGELFFGEGSRLTVL.

This clonotype was counted between two and nine times. The gene calls are TRBV7-9 and TRBJ2-7, with 7 bases identical to TRBD1. In germline, CDR1 is SEHNR, CDR2 FQNEAQ (reference sequence). The CDR3 runs 14 residues. V gave up 7 bases and J gave up 2 bases; unmatched junction bases: 8. CDR3 loop: CASTSGTATYEQYF. The DNA of the CDR3 is TGTGCCAGCACTTCCGGGACAGCTACCTACGAGCAGTACTTC.

In its sample, this clonotype was seen many times. V and J are TRBV3-1 and TRBJ1-1; D call uncertain. Trimming stripped 4 bases from V and 0 bases from J, with 12 bases between. The CDR3 has 15 amino acids. Per the germline V gene, CDR1 is LGHDT and CDR2 is YNNKEL (reference sequence). CDR3 coding DNA: TGTGCCAGCAGCCCAAAGGAGATAATGAACACTGAAGCTTTCTTT. Translating gives CASSPKEIMNTEAFF.